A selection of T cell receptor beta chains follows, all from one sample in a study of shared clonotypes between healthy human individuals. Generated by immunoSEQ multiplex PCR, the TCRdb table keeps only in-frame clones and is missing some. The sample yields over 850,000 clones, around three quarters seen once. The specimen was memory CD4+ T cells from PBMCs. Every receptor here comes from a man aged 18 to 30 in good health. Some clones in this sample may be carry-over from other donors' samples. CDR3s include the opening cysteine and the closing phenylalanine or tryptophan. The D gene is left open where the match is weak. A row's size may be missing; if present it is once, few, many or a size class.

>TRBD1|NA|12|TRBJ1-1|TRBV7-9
TGTGCCAGCCGACAGGGGAAGTCTGAAGCTTTCTTT
CASRQGKSEAFF
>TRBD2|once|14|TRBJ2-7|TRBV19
TGTGCCAGTAGTCCACTAGCGGGAGTGAGGGAGCAGTACTTC
CASSPLAGVREQYF
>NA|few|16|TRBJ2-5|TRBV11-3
TGTGCCAGCAGCCCCGGGACCGCATCGATCTTTGAGACCCAGTACTTC
CASSPGTASIFETQYF
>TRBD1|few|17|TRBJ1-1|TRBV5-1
TGCGCCAGCAGCTTCCCTCACCTGACAGGGGGTGACACTGAAGCTTTCTTT
CASSFPHLTGGDTEAFF
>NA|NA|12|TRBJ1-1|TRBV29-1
TGCAGCGTTGGTCAGGCGAACACTGAAGCTTTCTTT
CSVGQANTEAFF
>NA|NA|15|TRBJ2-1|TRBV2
TGTGCCAGCAGTGAAGTGGGGGTCACCTACAATGAGCAGTTCTTC
CASSEVGVTYNEQFF
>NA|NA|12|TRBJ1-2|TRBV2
TGTGCCAGCAGACCGAGGACAGATGGCTACACCTTC
CASRPRTDGYTF
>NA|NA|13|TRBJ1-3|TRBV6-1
TGTGCCAGCAGTGAAGATCGACACTCGGCCATATATTTT
CASSEDRHSAIYF
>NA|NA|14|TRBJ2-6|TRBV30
TGTGCCTGGAGTGTCGCATCTGGGGCCAACGTCCTGACTTTC
CAWSVASGANVLTF
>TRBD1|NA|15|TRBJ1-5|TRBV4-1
TGCGCCAGCAGCCAAGGGACAGGGCTGGGGCAGCCCCAGCATTTT
CASSQGTGLGQPQHF
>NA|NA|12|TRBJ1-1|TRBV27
TGTGCCAGCAGTCCCGGGTCCATCGAAGCTTTCTTT
CASSPGSIEAFF
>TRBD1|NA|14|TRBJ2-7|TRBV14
TGTGCCAGCAGCCAATACAGGGGTGGCGGCGAGCAGTACTTC
CASSQYRGGGEQYF